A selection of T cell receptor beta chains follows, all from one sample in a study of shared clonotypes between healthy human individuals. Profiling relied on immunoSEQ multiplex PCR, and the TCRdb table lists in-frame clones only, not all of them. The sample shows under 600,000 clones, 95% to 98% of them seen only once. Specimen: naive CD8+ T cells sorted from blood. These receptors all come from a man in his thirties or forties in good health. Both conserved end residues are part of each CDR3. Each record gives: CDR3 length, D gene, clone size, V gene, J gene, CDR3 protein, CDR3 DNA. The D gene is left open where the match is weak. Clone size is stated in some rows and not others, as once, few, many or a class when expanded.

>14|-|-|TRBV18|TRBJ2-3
CASSPRGTTDTQYF
TGTGCCAGCTCACCACGCGGGACCACAGATACGCAGTATTTT
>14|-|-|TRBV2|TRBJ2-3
CASSGGPRADTQYF
TGTGCCAGCAGTGGGGGGCCCCGAGCAGATACGCAGTATTTT
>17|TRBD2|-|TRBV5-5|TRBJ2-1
CASSLVGTSGIYNEQFF
TGTGCCAGCAGCTTGGTAGGGACTAGCGGGATTTACAATGAGCAGTTCTTC
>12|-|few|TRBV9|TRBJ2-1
CASSVAGNEQFF
TGTGCCAGCAGCGTAGCTGGGAATGAGCAGTTCTTC
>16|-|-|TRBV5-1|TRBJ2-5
CASSLGSGTIGETQYF
TGCGCCAGCAGCTTGGGGTCCGGGACCATAGGAGAGACCCAGTACTTC
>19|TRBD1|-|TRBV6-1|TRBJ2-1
CASSEGWTGNGRNYNEQFF
TGTGCCAGCAGTGAAGGCTGGACAGGGAACGGGCGAAACTACAATGAGCAGTTCTTC
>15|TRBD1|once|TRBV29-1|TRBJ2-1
CSAEGQGTDYGQQFF
TGCAGCGCCGAGGGACAGGGGACCGACTACGGGCAGCAGTTCTTC
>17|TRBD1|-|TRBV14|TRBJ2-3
CASSQAPTGIRADTQYF
TGTGCCAGCAGCCAAGCCCCGACAGGGATTCGGGCAGATACGCAGTATTTT
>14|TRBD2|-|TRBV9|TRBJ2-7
CASAQSGSGYEQYF
TGTGCCAGCGCCCAAAGCGGGAGTGGGTACGAGCAGTACTTC
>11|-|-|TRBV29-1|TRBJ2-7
CSVFLTYEQYF
TGCAGCGTTTTCCTAACCTACGAGCAGTACTTC
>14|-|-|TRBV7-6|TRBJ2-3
CASSLGGGADTQYF
TGTGCCAGCAGCTTAGGGGGCGGGGCGGATACGCAGTATTTT
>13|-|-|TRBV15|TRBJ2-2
CATSRGNTGELFF
TGTGCCACCAGCAGAGGTAACACCGGGGAGCTGTTTTTT
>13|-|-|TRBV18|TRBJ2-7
CASFRDSSWEQYF
TGTGCCAGCTTTAGGGACTCCTCTTGGGAGCAGTACTTC
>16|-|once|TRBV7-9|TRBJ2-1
CASSSLPTGWDNEQFF
TGTGCCAGCAGCTCCCTACCGACAGGTTGGGACAATGAGCAGTTCTTC
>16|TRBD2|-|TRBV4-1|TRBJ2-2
CASSQAAGLNTGELFF
TGCGCCAGCAGCCAAGCAGCGGGACTTAACACCGGGGAGCTGTTTTTT
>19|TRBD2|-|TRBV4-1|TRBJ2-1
CASSQDIALAGVSGNEQFF
TGCGCCAGCAGCCAAGATATTGCGCTAGCGGGAGTCAGTGGCAATGAGCAGTTCTTC
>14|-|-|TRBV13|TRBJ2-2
CATKYEGNTGELFF
TGTGCCACCAAGTACGAAGGGAACACCGGGGAGCTGTTTTTT
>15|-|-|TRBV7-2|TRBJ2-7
CASSPPDRGPYEQYF
TGTGCCAGCAGCCCACCCGACAGAGGACCCTACGAGCAGTACTTC
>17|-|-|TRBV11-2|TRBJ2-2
CASSLGLGNANTGELFF
TGTGCCAGCAGCTTAGGTCTCGGAAACGCGAACACCGGGGAGCTGTTTTTT
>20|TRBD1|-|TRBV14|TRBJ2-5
CASSQGPTGVMRGVQETQYF
TGTGCCAGCAGCCAAGGACCGACAGGGGTCATGAGGGGGGTTCAAGAGACCCAGTACTTC
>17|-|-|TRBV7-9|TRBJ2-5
CASTILISRPARETQYF
TGTGCCAGCACCATCCTCATATCTAGGCCCGCGCGGGAGACCCAGTACTTC
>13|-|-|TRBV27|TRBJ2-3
CASSQINTDTQYF
TGTGCCAGCAGTCAGATAAACACAGATACGCAGTATTTT
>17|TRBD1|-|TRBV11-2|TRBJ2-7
CASSLDPGTDVAWEQYF
TGTGCCAGCAGCTTAGACCCCGGGACAGATGTTGCGTGGGAGCAGTACTTC
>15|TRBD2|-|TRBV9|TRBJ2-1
CASSVAGRGRDEQFF
TGTGCCAGCAGCGTAGCGGGTCGCGGGAGGGATGAGCAGTTCTTC
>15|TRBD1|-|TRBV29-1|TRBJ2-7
CSVAATGAVSYEQYF
TGCAGCGTAGCCGCGACAGGGGCCGTATCCTACGAGCAGTACTTC
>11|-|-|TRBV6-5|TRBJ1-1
CARGHGLKAFF
TGTGCCAGGGGACACGGATTGAAAGCTTTCTTT
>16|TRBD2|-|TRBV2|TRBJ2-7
CASSGISGWSSYEQYF
TGTGCCAGCAGTGGAATTAGCGGGTGGAGCTCCTACGAGCAGTACTTC
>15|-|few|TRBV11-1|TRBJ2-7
CASSIIDRSDYEQYF
TGTGCCAGCAGCATCATCGACAGGTCGGACTACGAGCAGTACTTC
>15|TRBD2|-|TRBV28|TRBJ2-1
CASTLTSGRYNEQFF
TGTGCCAGCACTTTGACTAGCGGGAGGTACAATGAGCAGTTCTTC
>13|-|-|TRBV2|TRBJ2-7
CASSEGRNYEQYF
TGTGCCAGCAGTGAGGGACGGAACTACGAGCAGTACTTC
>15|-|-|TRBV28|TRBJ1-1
CASSATVFGNTEAFF
TGTGCCAGCAGTGCGACAGTTTTCGGGAACACTGAAGCTTTCTTT
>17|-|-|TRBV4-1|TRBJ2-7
CASSQDGSFRERAEQYF
TGCGCCAGCAGCCAAGATGGGAGTTTCCGGGAGCGGGCCGAGCAGTACTTC
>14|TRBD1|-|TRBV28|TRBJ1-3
CASSDTGGGNTIYF
TGTGCCAGCAGTGATACAGGGGGCGGAAACACCATATATTTT
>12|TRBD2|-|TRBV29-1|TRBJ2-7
CSVGGREYEQYF
TGCAGCGTTGGCGGGAGGGAATACGAGCAGTACTTC
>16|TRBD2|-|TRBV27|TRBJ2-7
CASSTYRTSGSYEQYF
TGTGCCAGCAGTACCTATAGGACTAGCGGGAGCTACGAGCAGTACTTC
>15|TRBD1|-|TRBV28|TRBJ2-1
CASSYPGQIYNEQFF
TGTGCCAGCAGTTATCCGGGACAGATTTACAATGAGCAGTTCTTC
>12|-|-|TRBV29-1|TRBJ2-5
CSVEGGDETQYF
TGCAGCGTTGAAGGGGGTGACGAGACCCAGTACTTC
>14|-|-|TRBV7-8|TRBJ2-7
CASSPFEGSYEQYF
TGTGCCAGCAGCCCATTTGAGGGGTCCTACGAGCAGTACTTC
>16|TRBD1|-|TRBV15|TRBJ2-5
CATSRGGDRVQETQYF
TGTGCCACCAGCAGAGGCGGGGACAGGGTCCAAGAGACCCAGTACTTC
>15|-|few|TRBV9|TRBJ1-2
CASSVEVTANYGYTF
TGTGCCAGCAGCGTAGAGGTCACCGCTAACTATGGCTACACCTTC
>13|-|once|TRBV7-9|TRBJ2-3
CASSSTIADTQYF
TGTGCCAGCAGCTCCACTATTGCGGATACGCAGTATTTT
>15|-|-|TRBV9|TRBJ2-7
CASSIEGPQAGEQYF
TGTGCCAGCAGCATAGAGGGGCCCCAGGCTGGCGAGCAGTACTTC
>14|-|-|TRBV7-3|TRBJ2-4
CASSLLGGEDIQYF
TGTGCCAGCAGCTTATTGGGGGGTGAGGACATTCAGTACTTC
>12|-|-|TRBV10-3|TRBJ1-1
CAISVKNTEAFF
TGTGCCATCAGTGTCAAGAACACTGAAGCTTTCTTT
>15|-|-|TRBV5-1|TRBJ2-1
CASSFWGAASLEQFF
TGCGCCAGCAGCTTTTGGGGGGCGGCGAGTCTTGAGCAGTTCTTC